Following are 11 T cell receptor beta chains from one sample sequenced in a study of Graves' ophthalmopathy and Graves' hyperthyroidism. Scientists amplified the TCR beta CDR3 regions from RNA transcripts. First-round RT-PCR with HTBI primers preceded a second-round multiplex PCR. TCRdb itself ran the multiplex PCR reads through MiXCR, one entry per CDR3 protein. The table includes 200,000 to 250,000 distinct CDR3 sequences, 20% to 25% detected once. The source material was peripheral blood. Receptors were obtained from a woman aged 45-65 years with Graves' ophthalmopathy.

This clonotype was counted at least ten times. The J gene is TRBJ2-7, the V gene TRBV27; D ambiguous. The CDR3 length is 13 residues. Germline V gene lookup returns CDR1 MNHEY and CDR2 SMNVEV (reference sequence). Trimming removed 5 bases from V and 1 base from J, with 9 bases in between. The CDR3 DNA follows: TGTGCCAGCAGTGGTGCTAATTCCTACGAGCAGTACTTC. This encodes CASSGANSYEQYF.

This clonotype was picked up one time. This chain connects TRBV27 to TRBJ2-7; 8 positions agree with TRBD1. The CDR3 is made up of 14 amino acids. Germline V gene data show CDR1 as MNHEY and CDR2 as SMNVEV (reference sequence). The ends lost 7 bases at V and 4 bases at J; junction bases unmatched: 9. In nucleotides, the CDR3 is TGTGCCAGCATCAAGACAGGGGCAGGATACGAGCAGTACTTC. Its protein product is CASIKTGAGYEQYF.

This clonotype was detected many times. V usage is TRBV28 and J usage is TRBJ2-7; 7 nucleotides line up with TRBD1. The germline gives CDR1 MDHEN, CDR2 SYDVKM. Trimming took 3 bases from V and 4 from J; bases not matched to a gene: 9. The CDR3 totals 15 residues. This CDR3 is CASSFGQGVSYEQYF. CDR3 sequence (DNA): TGTGCCAGCAGTTTTGGGCAGGGGGTGAGTTACGAGCAGTACTTC.

This clonotype was seen at least ten times. DNA of the CDR3: TGCGCCAGCAGCCAAGATTCGGCCCTCAATCAGCCCCAGCATTTT. Its protein product is CASSQDSALNQPQHF. The rearrangement joins TRBV4-1 to TRBJ1-5, with D unclear. Trimming pared 0 bases from V and 3 bases from J, leaving 9 bases between. The CDR3 consists of 15 residues. The germline CDR1 and CDR2 sequences are MGHRA and YSYEKL.

This clonotype was counted at least ten times. This sequence joins TRBV2 and TRBJ1-5; 7 nucleotides line up with TRBD1. J gave up 6 bases and V 8 bases, and 13 bases lay outside the gene matches. Germline CDR1 SNHLY, CDR2 FYNNEI. The CDR3 is made up of 15 amino acids. CDR3 in amino acids: CASGSGTARSQPQHF. As DNA, the CDR3 is TGTGCCAGCGGCTCCGGGACAGCTCGCAGTCAGCCCCAGCATTTT.

There are a few counts of this clonotype. The gene calls are TRBV19 and TRBJ1-5; D might be TRBD1 (5 bases). The CDR3 spans 15 residues. The germline V and J ends were trimmed by 10 bases and 5 bases, with 21 bases remaining between them. Germline CDR1 is LNHDA and CDR2 is SQIVND (reference sequence). The CDR3 protein is CATTQGGGIYQPQHF. CDR3 in DNA: TGTGCCACGACCCAGGGTGGGGGTATTTATCAGCCCCAGCATTTT.

This clonotype appeared many times. This chain uses TRBV5-1 with TRBJ1-6; D unclear. The CDR3 consists of 13 residues. Trimming shortened V by 3 bases and J by 8 bases, and 9 bases separated the two germline ends. Germline CDR1 SGHRS, CDR2 YFSETQ. DNA for the CDR3: TGCGCCAGCAGCTCAAGTCGGGATTCACCCCTCCACTTT. It is translated as CASSSSRDSPLHF. The variable domain in full, with the rest retrieved from reference TRBV5-1 and TRBJ1-6, is KAGVTQTPRYLIKTRGQQVTLSCSPISGHRSVSWYQQTPGQGLQFLFEYFSETQRNKGNFPGRFSGRQFSNSRSEMNVSTLELGDSALYLCASSSSRDSPLHFGNGTRLTVT.

This clonotype was seen a few times. The V gene is TRBV5-4, the J gene TRBJ2-2, with TRBD2 matching over 8 bases. Trimming took 0 bases from V and 3 from J; bases not matched to a gene: 4. The CDR3 contains 16 residues. CDR1 and CDR2 from the germline V gene are SGHNT and YYREEE (reference sequence). The CDR3 protein is CASSLDSGGDTGELFF. As DNA, the CDR3 is TGTGCCAGCAGCTTGGACTCGGGGGGGGACACCGGGGAGCTGTTTTTT.

This clonotype was counted at least ten times. This chain connects TRBV2 to TRBJ1-2, with D unclear. In germline, CDR1 is SNHLY, CDR2 FYNNEI. The CDR3 is 13 amino acids. Deletions cut 7 bases from V and 1 base from J, with 10 bases between. In nucleotides, the CDR3 is TGTGCCAGCATTGACAACATTAACTATGGCTACACCTTC. Translating it yields CASIDNINYGYTF.

A few counts support this clonotype. The junction departs from the called germline gene at one end, perhaps through a read error. The chain links TRBV6-4 to TRBJ1-5; 8 nucleotides match TRBD1. Germline-derived CDR1 and CDR2 are MRHNA and SNTAGT. The CDR3 covers 17 residues. CDR3 region: CASSHSTGEASNQPQHF. For the CDR3, the DNA is TGTGCCAGCAGTCACTCGACAGGGGAAGCAAGCAATCAGCCCCAGCATTTT.

The chain carries TRBV19 and TRBJ1-1; TRBD1 matches 8 bases. Trimming took 4 bases from V and 5 from J; bases not matched to a gene: 3. Germline-derived CDR1 and CDR2 are LNHDA and SQIVND (reference sequence). The CDR3 contains 13 residues. The CDR3 loop reads CASSTQGGTEAFF. The CDR3, as DNA: TGTGCCAGTAGTACACAGGGGGGTACTGAAGCTTTCTTT.